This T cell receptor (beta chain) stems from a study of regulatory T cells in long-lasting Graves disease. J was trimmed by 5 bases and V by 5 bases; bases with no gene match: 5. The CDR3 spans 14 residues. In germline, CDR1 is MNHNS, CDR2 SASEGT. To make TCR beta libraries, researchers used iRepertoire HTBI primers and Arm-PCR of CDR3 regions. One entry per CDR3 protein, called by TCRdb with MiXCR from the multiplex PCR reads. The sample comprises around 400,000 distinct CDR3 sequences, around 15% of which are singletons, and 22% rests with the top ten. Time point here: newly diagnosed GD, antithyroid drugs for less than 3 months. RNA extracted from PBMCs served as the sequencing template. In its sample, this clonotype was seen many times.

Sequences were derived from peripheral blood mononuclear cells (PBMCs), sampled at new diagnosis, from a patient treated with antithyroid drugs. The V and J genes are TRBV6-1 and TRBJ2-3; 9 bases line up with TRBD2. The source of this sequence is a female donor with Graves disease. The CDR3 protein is CASSIAGVGDTQYF. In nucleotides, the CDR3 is TGTGCCAGCAGTATAGCGGGAGTAGGAGATACGCAGTATTTT.